Below, 30 T cell receptor beta chains from the same sample are listed, as sequenced in a study of shared clonotypes between healthy human individuals. Libraries were prepared by immunoSEQ multiplex PCR; TCRdb keeps only in-frame clonotypes and omits some of them. The sample holds around 1.1 million clones, approximately 80% seen once. Sequenced sample: memory CD4+ T cells from PBMCs. As to subset: CD45RA-negative fraction. All receptors come from a man in his late teens or twenties in good health. Some clones in this sample may be carry-over from other donors' samples.

This clone occurred a few times. The chain joins TRBV2 to TRBJ2-1; 9 positions agree with TRBD2. The CDR3 covers 13 residues. Germline CDR1 is SNHLY and CDR2 is FYNNEI. V gave up 6 bases and J gave up 3 bases; unmatched junction bases: 0. DNA for the CDR3: TGTGCCAGCAGGCGGGAGGGCTACAATGAGCAGTTCTTC. Protein: CASRREGYNEQFF.

The chain recombines TRBV11-2 with TRBJ1-2; weak D call: TRBD1 (6 bases). Per germline, CDR1 SGHAT and CDR2 FQNNGV. Between the trimmed V and J ends, which lost 5 bases and 8 bases, there was a span of 18 bases. This CDR3 has 14 residues. CDR3 in DNA: TGTGCCAGCAGCAAGAACAGGGAGGTAGGCGGCTACACCTTC. Translating gives CASSKNREVGGYTF.

The rearrangement joins TRBV5-1 to TRBJ1-5, with 7 bases identical to TRBD1. CDR1 SGHRS and CDR2 YFSETQ come from the germline V gene. There are 13 residues in the CDR3. V was pared by 7 bases and J by 6 bases, with 7 bases of the junction left unmatched. CDR3 in DNA: TGCGCCAGCCGTAGGGGGCAAGGTCAGCCCCAGCATTTT. As protein: CASRRGQGQPQHF.

The rearrangement uses TRBV7-2 and TRBJ1-3; TRBD1 agrees at 9 bases. With 5 bases clipped from V and 4 bases from J, the junction kept 6 bases outside the gene matches. From germline, CDR1 is SGHTA and CDR2 FQGNSA. The CDR3 spans 15 residues. CDR3 coding DNA: TGTGCCAGCAGCACAGGGGGCAGGGAAGGAAACACCATATATTTT. It encodes CASSTGGREGNTIYF. Full variable domain (rest looked up from reference TRBV7-2 and TRBJ1-3): GAGVSQSPSNKVTEKGKDVELRCDPISGHTALYWYRQSLGQGLEFLIYFQGNSAPDKSGLPSDRFSAERTGGSVSTLTIQRTQQEDSAVYLCASSTGGREGNTIYFGEGSWLTVV.

This clone was detected a few times. The chain is built from TRBV5-1 and TRBJ2-2, with TRBD1 as a possible D gene (7 bases). This CDR3 region has 14 residues. Germline V gene sequence: CDR1 SGHRS, CDR2 YFSETQ. V lost 2 bases, J lost 7 bases, and 12 bases lay in between. CDR3 sequence (DNA): TGCGCCAGCAGCTTTGGGACAGCGGGCGGGGAGCTGTTTTTT. Residues: CASSFGTAGGELFF.

A single count supports this clone. This chain uses TRBV5-1 with TRBJ2-5; D gene ambiguous. Germline lookup yields CDR1 SGHRS and CDR2 YFSETQ. The CDR3 has 15 amino acids. V shed 0 bases and J shed 5 bases, with 14 bases lying between them. The CDR3 DNA sequence: TGCGCCAGCAGCTTGGCCGGCGGACCAGCGGAGACCCAGTACTTC. Amino acids: CASSLAGGPAETQYF.

The chain's CDR3 is CASSSRDFSDTQYF. For the CDR3, the DNA is TGTGCCAGCTCATCTCGGGACTTTTCAGATACGCAGTATTTT. The V and J genes are TRBV18 and TRBJ2-3; weak D call: TRBD2 (6 bases). The germline V and J ends were trimmed by 5 bases and 4 bases, with 13 bases remaining between them. Germline lookup yields CDR1 KGHSH and CDR2 LQKENI. CDR3 size: 14 residues.

In its sample, this clone was seen a few times. The genes are TRBV5-1 and TRBJ2-1, with D perhaps matching TRBD2 (5 bases). V lost 2 bases, J lost 7 bases, and 10 bases lay in between. The germline V gene has CDR1 SGHRS and CDR2 YFSETQ. The CDR3 totals 13 residues. Written as DNA, the CDR3 is TGCGCCAGCAGCTTTACCACGGGGAATGAGCAGTTCTTC. This sequence encodes CASSFTTGNEQFF.

The chain uses TRBV2 and TRBJ2-7; no firm D call. V was clipped by 2 bases and J by 0 bases, with 8 bases between them. The CDR3 contains 14 residues. Per germline, CDR1 SNHLY and CDR2 FYNNEI. CDR3 sequence (DNA): TGTGCCAGCAGTGAACGGTTGAGCTCCTACGAGCAGTACTTC. Translation: CASSERLSSYEQYF.

The V and J genes are TRBV4-2 and TRBJ2-2, with unresolved D. The CDR3 totals 13 residues. CDR1 and CDR2 (germline): LGHNA, YNFKEQ. V was cut by 0 bases and J by 8 bases, with 7 bases left in between. The CDR3 bases are TGTGCCAGCAGCCAAGATGGACGAGGGGAGCTGTTTTTT. Protein: CASSQDGRGELFF.

The rearrangement uses TRBV27 and TRBJ2-5; a weak D match, TRBD1 (5 bases). Per the germline V gene, CDR1 is MNHEY and CDR2 is SMNVEV (reference sequence). V was cut by 0 bases and J by 4 bases, with 12 bases left in between. The CDR3 consists of 15 residues. As DNA, the CDR3 is TGTGCCAGCAGTTTATCAAGGGCAAGGGGAGAGACCCAGTACTTC. Protein product: CASSLSRARGETQYF.

The chain links TRBV28 to TRBJ2-2, with D unclear. Looked up from germline, CDR1 is MDHEN and CDR2 is SYDVKM. V was cut by 6 bases and J by 4 bases, with 9 bases left in between. CDR3 length: 13 amino acids. Here the CDR3 reads CASSKPSTGELFF. DNA for the CDR3: TGTGCCAGCAGCAAACCGAGCACCGGGGAGCTGTTTTTT.

The chain employs TRBV11-2 and TRBJ2-3; D remains unclear. The CDR3 spans 14 residues. Germline-derived CDR1 and CDR2 are SGHAT and FQNNGV. V lost 3 bases, J lost 2 bases, and 9 bases lay in between. The CDR3 DNA follows: TGTGCCAGCAGCTTCACAAGGTTCACAGATACGCAGTATTTT. The encoded protein is CASSFTRFTDTQYF.

J is TRBJ1-5 and V is TRBV2; D not certain. CDR1 is SNHLY and CDR2 is FYNNEI in the germline V gene. The CDR3 sequence is 15 residues long. Trimming pared 6 bases from V and 4 bases from J, leaving 16 bases between. CDR3 DNA sequence: TGTGCCAGCAGAGAACCTGGACGAGGAAATCAGCCCCAGCATTTT. This codes for CASREPGRGNQPQHF.

This rearrangement joins TRBV5-1 to TRBJ1-4; a possible D gene is TRBD1 (6 bases). The CDR3 is made up of 14 amino acids. Germline V gene sequence: CDR1 SGHRS, CDR2 YFSETQ. Trimming took 0 bases from V and 8 from J, leaving 11 bases between them. The CDR3 nucleotides read TGCGCCAGCAGCTTGGACAGGGAAAAGGAAAAACTGTTTTTT. It encodes CASSLDREKEKLFF.

This clone was observed a handful of times. V is TRBV19 and J is TRBJ1-1; no firm D call. Germline V lookup: CDR1 LNHDA, CDR2 SQIVND (reference sequence). Trimming stripped 3 bases from V and 1 base from J, with 9 bases between. CDR3 size: 14 residues. The CDR3 DNA reads as TGTGCCAGTAGTATCCGCCTTGGGAACACTGAAGCTTTCTTT. Protein sequence: CASSIRLGNTEAFF.

This clone was picked up one time. The chain recombines TRBV30 with TRBJ2-6; D is undetermined. The CDR3 has 12 amino acids. Trimming shortened V by 5 bases and J by 1 base, and 3 bases separated the two germline ends. Germline assignment: CDR1 GTSNPN and CDR2 SVGIG (reference sequence). The CDR3 sequence is CAWGSGANVLTF. The CDR3 DNA follows: TGTGCCTGGGGTTCTGGGGCCAACGTCCTGACTTTC. The whole variable domain, filled in from reference TRBV30 and TRBJ2-6, reads SQTIHQWPATLVQPVGSPLSLECTVEGTSNPNLYWYRQAAGRGLQLLFYSVGIGQISSEVPQNLSASRPQDRQFILSSKKLLLSDSGFYLCAWGSGANVLTFGAGSRLTVL.

This chain uses TRBV7-9 with TRBJ2-2; TRBD1 matches 8 bases. CDR1 is SEHNR and CDR2 is FQNEAQ in the germline V gene (reference sequence). The ends lost 3 bases at V and 6 bases at J; junction bases unmatched: 3. The CDR3 has 14 residues. CDR3 bases: TGTGCCAGCAGCTTGGACAGGGTGTCCGGGGAGCTGTTTTTT. Translation gives CASSLDRVSGELFF.

The chain recombines TRBV5-6 with TRBJ2-1; TRBD1 is a possible D gene (5 bases). This CDR3 region has 15 residues. Germline CDR1 reads SGHDT; CDR2 reads YYEEEE. The V end lost 1 base, the J end lost 4 bases, and 12 bases lay between the germline ends. The CDR3, as DNA: TGTGCCAGCAGCTTGCTTGGGGCAGCGTACAATGAGCAGTTCTTC. Protein: CASSLLGAAYNEQFF.

The chain links TRBV5-1 to TRBJ2-5; D unresolved. Trimming cost V 4 bases and J 0 bases, with 13 bases left between them. Germline V gene lookup returns CDR1 SGHRS and CDR2 YFSETQ. The CDR3 loop spans 15 amino acids. The CDR3 DNA reads as TGCGCCAGCAGCCCGGCCCCCCAGTACCAAGAGACCCAGTACTTC. Protein: CASSPAPQYQETQYF.

V usage is TRBV7-9 and J usage is TRBJ1-4, with 7 bases that match TRBD1. The germline V gene encodes CDR1 SEHNR and CDR2 FQNEAQ (reference sequence). CDR3 length: 18 amino acids. V trimming: 10 bases; J trimming: 0 bases; junction bases outside the gene matches: 17. The CDR3 DNA follows: TGTGCCATCCACCCTCTGGCCGGGACAGCTGCAACTAATGAAAAACTGTTTTTT. It is translated as CAIHPLAGTAATNEKLFF.

The J gene is TRBJ2-7, the V gene TRBV2, with D possibly matching TRBD1 (6 bases). CDR3 length: 15 residues. From germline, CDR1 is SNHLY and CDR2 FYNNEI. Trimming shortened V by 2 bases and J by 7 bases, and 18 bases separated the two germline ends. In DNA form, the CDR3 reads TGTGCCAGCAGTGAACGTCGAGGGACAAAGGGGGAGCAGTACTTC. Translation: CASSERRGTKGEQYF.

The rearrangement links TRBV6-1 to TRBJ2-3; tentative D call: TRBD2 (5 bases). V lost 4 bases to trimming and J lost 3 bases, with 8 bases between them. The germline V gene has CDR1 MNHNS and CDR2 SASEGT. The CDR3 consists of 13 residues. DNA of the CDR3: TGTGCCAGCAGTGCCGCGGGTACAGATACGCAGTATTTT. Its translation is CASSAAGTDTQYF.

This chain uses TRBV30 with TRBJ2-1; tentative D call: TRBD1 (5 bases). This CDR3 comprises 13 residues. V lost 5 bases to trimming and J lost 5 bases, with 13 bases between them. From germline, CDR1 is GTSNPN and CDR2 SVGIG (reference sequence). In DNA, the CDR3 is TGTGCCTGGTCCCAGGGAACGAACAATGAGCAGTTCTTC. Protein sequence: CAWSQGTNNEQFF.

The genes are TRBV6-5 and TRBJ1-2; D possibly corresponds to TRBD1 (6 bases). Trimming removed 6 bases from V and 5 bases from J, with 13 bases in between. CDR3 length: 13 residues. Germline-derived CDR1 and CDR2 are MNHEY and SVGAGI. The DNA of the CDR3 is TGTGCCAGCAGCCAGGACAGCCCGTATGGCTACACCTTC. Translating gives CASSQDSPYGYTF.

The chain employs TRBV5-1 and TRBJ2-6; D uncertain. Germline values: CDR1 SGHRS, CDR2 YFSETQ. V was pared by 3 bases and J by 2 bases, with 9 bases between. The CDR3 loop spans 15 amino acids. As DNA, the CDR3 is TGCGCCAGCAGCTCCTCTGTACCTGGGGCCAACGTCCTGACTTTC. Protein sequence: CASSSSVPGANVLTF.

The J gene is TRBJ2-3, the V gene TRBV27; TRBD1 matches at 7 bases. V gave up 2 bases and J gave up 0 bases; unmatched junction bases: 5. The CDR3 spans 16 residues. The germline CDR1 and CDR2 sequences are MNHEY and SMNVEV (reference sequence). DNA of the CDR3: TGTGCCAGCAGTTTAAAGAACAGGGGAAGCACAGATACGCAGTATTTT. It yields the protein CASSLKNRGSTDTQYF.

The rearrangement uses TRBV11-2 and TRBJ2-7; D not certain. Germline V gene data show CDR1 as SGHAT and CDR2 as FQNNGV. CDR3 length: 17 residues. V lost 4 bases and J 3 bases, leaving 22 bases between the germline ends. The CDR3 spells CASSSIKRAPFLYEQYF. CDR3 bases: TGTGCCAGCAGCTCCATTAAACGGGCCCCCTTCCTCTACGAGCAGTACTTC.

This sequence joins TRBV11-3 and TRBJ2-3, with 10 bases matching TRBD1. The CDR3 covers 15 residues. Germline V gene sequence: CDR1 SGHNT, CDR2 YENEEA. V trimming: 3 bases; J trimming: 7 bases; junction bases outside the gene matches: 7. The CDR3 DNA reads as TGTGCCAGCAGCTTGTCGGGACAGGGGTGGAATACGCAGTATTTT. Translation gives CASSLSGQGWNTQYF.

The rearrangement uses TRBV4-2 and TRBJ2-2; perhaps TRBD1 as D (6 bases). This CDR3 spans 17 amino acids. Deletions cut 4 bases from V and 6 bases from J, with 21 bases between. Germline lookup yields CDR1 LGHNA and CDR2 YNFKEQ. The CDR3 nucleotides read TGTGCCAGCAGCCGGGACCCGGACAGCCTAGGGTCCGGGGAGCTGTTTTTT. Translation: CASSRDPDSLGSGELFF.